The 5 T cell receptor beta chains below all came from one sample that was sequenced in a study of blood T cell repertoires in COVID-19. The method was immunoSEQ multiplex PCR; TCRdb's version includes in-frame clones alone and lacks a portion of them. The sample lists roughly 20,000 clones; about 91% were seen once. The sequenced sample was peripheral blood. These receptors originate from a man in his 70s with active COVID-19.

This chain links TRBV9 with TRBJ2-5; possible D gene TRBD2, 6 bases. In germline, CDR1 is SGDLS, CDR2 YYNGEE. V gave up 4 bases and J gave up 8 bases, with 15 bases separating them. The CDR3 contains 13 residues. The chain's CDR3 is CASSPRGTSTQYF. In nucleotides, the CDR3 is TGTGCCAGCAGCCCCCGGGGGACGAGTACCCAGTACTTC.

The CDR3 is CAWSVRVNEQFF. CDR3 coding DNA: TGTGCCTGGAGTGTTCGTGTCAATGAGCAGTTCTTC. The V call is TRBV30, the J call TRBJ2-1; unclear D gene. Trimming shortened V by 0 bases and J by 6 bases, and 6 bases separated the two germline ends. Looked up from germline, CDR1 is GTSNPN and CDR2 is SVGIG (reference sequence). CDR3 size: 12 residues. Filled out from reference TRBV30 and TRBJ2-1, the complete variable domain reads SQTIHQWPATLVQPVGSPLSLECTVEGTSNPNLYWYRQAAGRGLQLLFYSVGIGQISSEVPQNLSASRPQDRQFILSSKKLLLSDSGFYLCAWSVRVNEQFFGPGTRLTVL.

The chain carries TRBV7-2 and TRBJ1-1; no clear D gene. CDR1 is SGHTA, CDR2 FQGNSA, per germline. This CDR3 comprises 14 residues. The germline V and J ends were trimmed by 5 bases and 2 bases, with 12 bases remaining between them. This chain's CDR3 is CASSPGLSNTEAFF. The CDR3 DNA reads TGTGCCAGCAGCCCCGGACTGAGTAACACTGAAGCTTTCTTT.

This chain joins TRBV25-1 and TRBJ2-1, with TRBD1 identical over 7 bases. The CDR3 is 16 amino acids. The V segment lost 1 base and the J segment 0 bases; nucleotides outside the gene matches: 3. The germline CDR1 and CDR2 sequences are MGHDK and SYGVNS. CDR3 region: CASSEWDRLSYNEQFF. The CDR3 DNA sequence: TGTGCCAGCAGTGAATGGGACAGACTCTCCTACAATGAGCAGTTCTTC.

This chain uses TRBV28 with TRBJ2-7, with D tentatively TRBD2 (6 bases). Germline V CDR1 and CDR2: MDHEN, SYDVKM. The CDR3 is 14 residues long. V lost 5 bases, J lost 5 bases, and 16 bases lay in between. The CDR3, as DNA: TGTGCCAGCAGTGTATTGCGGGGCCCCAACGAGCAGTACTTC. Translating gives CASSVLRGPNEQYF.